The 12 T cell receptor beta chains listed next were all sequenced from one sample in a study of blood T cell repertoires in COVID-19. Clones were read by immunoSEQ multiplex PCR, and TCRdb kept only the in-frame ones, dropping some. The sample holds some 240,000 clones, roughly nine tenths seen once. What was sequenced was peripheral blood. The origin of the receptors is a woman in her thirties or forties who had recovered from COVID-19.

CDR3 in amino acids: CASSPQGRGYTF. As DNA, the CDR3 is TGTGCCAGCAGTCCCCAGGGTCGCGGCTACACCTTC. The V and J genes are TRBV28 and TRBJ1-2; TRBD1 might be the D (5 bases). From germline, CDR1 is MDHEN and CDR2 SYDVKM. The CDR3 length is 12 residues. Trimming cost V 5 bases and J 8 bases, with 12 bases left between them.

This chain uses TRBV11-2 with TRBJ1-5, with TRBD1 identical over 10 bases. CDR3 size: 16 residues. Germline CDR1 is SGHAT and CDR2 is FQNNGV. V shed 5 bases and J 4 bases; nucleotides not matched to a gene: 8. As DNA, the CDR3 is TGTGCCAGCAGCCCGGGACAGGGGAAGTTAAATCAGCCCCAGCATTTT. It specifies CASSPGQGKLNQPQHF. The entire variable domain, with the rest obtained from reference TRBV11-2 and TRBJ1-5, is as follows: EAGVAQSPRYKIIEKRQSVAFWCNPISGHATLYWYQQILGQGPKLLIQFQNNGVVDDSQLPKDRFSAERLKGVDSTLKIQPAKLEDSAVYLCASSPGQGKLNQPQHFGDGTRLSIL.

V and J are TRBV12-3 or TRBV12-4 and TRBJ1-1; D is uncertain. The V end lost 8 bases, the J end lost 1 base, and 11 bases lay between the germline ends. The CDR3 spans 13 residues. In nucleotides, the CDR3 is TGTGCCAGCTCCCTACTATCGAACACTGAAGCTTTCTTT. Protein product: CASSLLSNTEAFF.

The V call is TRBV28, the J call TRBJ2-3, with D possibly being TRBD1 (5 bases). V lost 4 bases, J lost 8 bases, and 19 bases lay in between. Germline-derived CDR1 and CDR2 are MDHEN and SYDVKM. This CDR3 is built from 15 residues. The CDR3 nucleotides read TGTGCCAGCAGTTCCCCGGCGGCAGGGCTCGGTACGCAGTATTTT. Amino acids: CASSSPAAGLGTQYF.

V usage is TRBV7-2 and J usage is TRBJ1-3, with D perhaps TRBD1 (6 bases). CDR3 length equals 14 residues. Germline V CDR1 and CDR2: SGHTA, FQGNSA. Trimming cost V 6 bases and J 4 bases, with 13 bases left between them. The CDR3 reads CASRNPGEGNTIYF. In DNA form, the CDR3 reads TGTGCCAGCAGAAACCCAGGGGAAGGAAACACCATATATTTT.

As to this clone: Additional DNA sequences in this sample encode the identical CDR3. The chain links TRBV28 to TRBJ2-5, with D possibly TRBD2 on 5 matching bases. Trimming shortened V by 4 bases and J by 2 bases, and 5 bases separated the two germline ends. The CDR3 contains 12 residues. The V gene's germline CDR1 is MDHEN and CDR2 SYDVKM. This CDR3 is CASSSGQETQYF. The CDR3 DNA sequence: TGTGCCAGCAGTTCGGGGCAAGAGACCCAGTACTTC. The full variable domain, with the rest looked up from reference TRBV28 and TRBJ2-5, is DVKVTQSSRYLVKRTGEKVFLECVQDMDHENMFWYRQDPGLGLRLIYFSYDVKMKEKGDIPEGYSVSREKKERFSLILESASTNQTSMYLCASSSGQETQYFGPGTRLLVL.

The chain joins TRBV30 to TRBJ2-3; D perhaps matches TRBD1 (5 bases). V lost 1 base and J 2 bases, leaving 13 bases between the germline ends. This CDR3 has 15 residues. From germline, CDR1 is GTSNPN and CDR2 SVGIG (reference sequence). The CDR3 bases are TGTGCCTGGAGTGCTTGGACAATCGACACAGATACGCAGTATTTT. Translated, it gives CAWSAWTIDTDTQYF. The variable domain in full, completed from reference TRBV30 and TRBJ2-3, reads SQTIHQWPATLVQPVGSPLSLECTVEGTSNPNLYWYRQAAGRGLQLLFYSVGIGQISSEVPQNLSASRPQDRQFILSSKKLLLSDSGFYLCAWSAWTIDTDTQYFGPGTRLTVL.

The chain's CDR3 is CASSLSRDTDTQYF. CDR3 bases: TGCGCCAGCAGCTTGTCTAGAGACACAGATACGCAGTATTTT. V usage is TRBV5-1 and J usage is TRBJ2-3; D uncertain. The CDR3 extends over 14 amino acids. Trimming removed 1 base at V and 2 bases at J, with 8 bases between. CDR1 is SGHRS and CDR2 is YFSETQ in the germline V gene.

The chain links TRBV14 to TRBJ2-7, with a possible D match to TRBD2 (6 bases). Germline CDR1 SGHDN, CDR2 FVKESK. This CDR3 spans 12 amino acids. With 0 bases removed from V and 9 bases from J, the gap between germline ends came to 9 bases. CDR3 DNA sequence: TGTGCCAGCAGCCAAGATACTAGCATGCAGTACGTC. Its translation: CASSQDTSMQYV.

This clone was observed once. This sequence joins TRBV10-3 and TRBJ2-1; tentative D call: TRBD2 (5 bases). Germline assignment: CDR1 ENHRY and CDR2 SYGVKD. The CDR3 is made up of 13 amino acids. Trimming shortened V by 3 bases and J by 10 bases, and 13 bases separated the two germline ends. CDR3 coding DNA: TGTGCCATCAGTGACGGGGAAGAAAAAGAGCAGTTCTTC. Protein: CAISDGEEKEQFF.

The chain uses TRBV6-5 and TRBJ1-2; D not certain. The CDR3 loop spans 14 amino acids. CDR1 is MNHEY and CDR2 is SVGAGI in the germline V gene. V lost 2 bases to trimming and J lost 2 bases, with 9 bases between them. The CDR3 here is CASSYPGGNYGYTF. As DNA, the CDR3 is TGTGCCAGCAGTTACCCGGGCGGGAACTATGGCTACACCTTC.

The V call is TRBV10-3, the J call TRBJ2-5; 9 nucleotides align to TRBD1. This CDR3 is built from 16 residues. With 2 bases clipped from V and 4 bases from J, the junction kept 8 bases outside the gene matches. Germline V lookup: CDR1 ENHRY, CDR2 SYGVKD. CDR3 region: CAISENRGQFGETQYF. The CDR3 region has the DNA TGTGCCATCAGTGAGAACAGGGGGCAATTCGGAGAGACCCAGTACTTC.